The present T cell receptor (beta chain) was sequenced within a study of blood T cell repertoires in COVID-19. The V end was cut by 5 bases, the J end by 4 bases, with 9 bases between. The CDR3 spans 14 residues. Looked up from germline, CDR1 is KGHSY and CDR2 is FQNENV. Per the original methods: Estimated nucleated cell counts came from reference gene primer amplification. Produced via immunoSEQ multiplex PCR; TCRdb's table is partial and in-frame only. Clone size and the V and J calls come from that table; the DNA yielded D and trimming. The table includes about 130,000 clones, approximately 90% detected once.

The rearrangement uses TRBV16 and TRBJ2-6; TRBD2 might be the D (5 bases). Sequenced material: peripheral blood. The receptor comes from a man aged 55 to 70 with COVID-19, enrolled during active disease. CDR3 DNA sequence: TGTGCCAGCAGCGCAGCGGCCGGGGCCAACGTCCTGACTTTC. Translating gives CASSAAAGANVLTF.